One and the same sample provided the 32 T cell receptor beta chains below, sequenced in a study of cytomegalovirus exposure and HLA in healthy donors. PCR amplification relied on 60 Vbeta primers (plus 13 Jbeta primers). Libraries were prepared by immunoSEQ multiplex PCR; TCRdb keeps only in-frame clonotypes and omits some of them. The sample contains about 140,000 clones, approximately 79% of which appear only once. The sample consisted of PBMCs. Every receptor here comes from a female donor in good health and CMV-seronegative.

The chain has TRBV6-1 and TRBJ1-3; possible D gene TRBD1, 5 bases. The CDR3 totals 14 residues. V lost 7 bases and J lost 0, with 10 bases in between. Germline loops: CDR1 MNHNS, CDR2 SASEGT. The DNA of the CDR3 is TGTGCCAGCATGATTGACAGCTCTGGAAACACCATATATTTT. As protein: CASMIDSSGNTIYF.

This chain joins TRBV19 and TRBJ2-7; D perhaps matches TRBD1 (5 bases). Germline V gives CDR1 LNHDA, CDR2 SQIVND (reference sequence). V lost 1 base and J 4 bases, leaving 11 bases between the germline ends. The CDR3 spans 14 residues. DNA of the CDR3: TGTGCCAGTAGTATAGGGGGCGGAGTGTACGAGCAGTACTTC. It codes for CASSIGGGVYEQYF.

V gene TRBV7-9 combines with J gene TRBJ1-4; TRBD1 might be the D (5 bases). Germline V CDR1 and CDR2: SEHNR, FQNEAQ (reference sequence). The V end was cut by 5 bases, the J end by 4 bases, with 14 bases between. This CDR3 spans 15 amino acids. As DNA, the CDR3 is TGTGCCAGCAGCATTACAGACAGCGTTAATGAAAAACTGTTTTTT. Its translation: CASSITDSVNEKLFF.

The CDR3 loop is CASSPGRGADEQFF. The DNA for the CDR3 is TGTGCCAGCTCACCAGGCAGGGGTGCGGATGAGCAGTTCTTC. The rearrangement uses TRBV18 and TRBJ2-1; maybe TRBD1 (6 bases). CDR3 size: 14 residues. V was trimmed by 2 bases and J by 8 bases, leaving 13 bases between them. From germline, CDR1 is KGHSH and CDR2 LQKENI.

The sample holds one count of this clone. V and J are TRBV13 and TRBJ2-7; 10 bases are a match to TRBD2. The trim removed 4 bases at V and 2 bases at J, leaving 2 bases unmatched. The CDR3 is 14 residues long. Germline CDR1 is PRHDT and CDR2 is FYEKMQ (reference sequence). CDR3 sequence reads: CASSSGLAPYEQYF. CDR3 nucleotide sequence: TGTGCCAGCAGCTCGGGACTAGCGCCCTACGAGCAGTACTTC.

This clone was counted once. V usage is TRBV7-8 and J usage is TRBJ1-2, with 9 bases that match TRBD1. This CDR3 contains 16 residues. Per germline, CDR1 SGHVS and CDR2 FQNEAQ. V shed 5 bases, J shed 5 bases, and the junction held 12 bases outside the gene matches. CDR3 protein: CASSPGGTGMGYGYTF. The CDR3 DNA is TGTGCCAGCAGCCCCGGCGGGACAGGGATGGGTTATGGCTACACCTTC.

V and J are TRBV18 and TRBJ2-3; D possibly corresponds to TRBD1 (6 bases). Germline CDR1 KGHSH, CDR2 LQKENI. This CDR3 spans 14 amino acids. V lost 3 bases, J lost 2 bases, and 9 bases lay in between. The CDR3 nucleotides are TGTGCCAGCTCACCTCGGGACAACACAGATACGCAGTATTTT. Translation: CASSPRDNTDTQYF.

This clone occurred once. The chain links TRBV30 to TRBJ1-1, with 11 bases lining up with TRBD1. The germline CDR1 and CDR2 sequences are GTSNPN and SVGIG (reference sequence). This CDR3 has 17 amino acids. The CDR3 region has the DNA TGTTCGCTGGAGGGGGGATGTGGGACAGGGGGATATACTGAAGCTTTCTTT. It codes for CSLEGGCGTGGYTEAFF.

This chain joins TRBV5-1 and TRBJ2-1, with 12 bases that match TRBD2. The germline V gene has CDR1 SGHRS and CDR2 YFSETQ. CDR3 size: 14 residues. The V and J ends lost 5 bases and 7 bases, in that order; junction bases with no gene match: 4. The CDR3 region has the DNA TGCGCCAGCAGTGGACTAGCGGGAAGGAATGAGCAGTTCTTC. Protein: CASSGLAGRNEQFF.

This chain links TRBV25-1 with TRBJ2-1; 14 bases are shared with TRBD2. Unmatched junction bases numbered 13, after V lost 6 bases and J lost 9 bases. This CDR3 spans 17 amino acids. The germline V gene has CDR1 MGHDK and CDR2 SYGVNS. CDR3 nucleotide sequence: TGTGCCAGCAGGCAAACCGGACTAGCGGGAGGAGCAAGTGAGCAGTTCTTC. This encodes CASRQTGLAGGASEQFF.

This rearrangement joins TRBV4-2 to TRBJ2-7; TRBD1 aligns across 7 bases. V shed 1 base, J shed 2 bases, and the junction held 8 bases outside the gene matches. The CDR3 has 16 residues. The germline V gene has CDR1 LGHNA and CDR2 YNFKEQ. CDR3 in amino acids: CASSQGAGQGAYEQYF. In nucleotides, the CDR3 is TGTGCCAGCAGCCAAGGCGCTGGGCAGGGGGCCTACGAGCAGTACTTC.

This clone showed up just once. The V and J genes are TRBV29-1 and TRBJ1-1; 9 nucleotides match TRBD1. V was clipped by 2 bases and J by 4 bases; unmatched bases: 5. Germline V gene data show CDR1 as SQVTM and CDR2 as ANQGSEA. The CDR3 extends over 14 amino acids. DNA for the CDR3: TGCAGCGTTGAACTCACAGGGGGCGGCACTGAAGCTTTCTTT. As protein: CSVELTGGGTEAFF. Full variable domain (remainder filled in from reference TRBV29-1 and TRBJ1-1): SAVISQKPSRDICQRGTSLTIQCQVDSQVTMMFWYRQQPGQSLTLIATANQGSEATYESGFVIDKFPISRPNLTFSTLTVSNMSPEDSSIYLCSVELTGGGTEAFFGQGTRLTVV.

The table lists this clone with a few counts. The V gene is TRBV6-5, the J gene TRBJ2-2, with 7 bases aligning to TRBD1. This CDR3 is built from 14 residues. The V gene end was trimmed by 7 bases and the J gene end by 1 base; junction bases not matched to a gene: 3. The germline CDR1 and CDR2 sequences are MNHEY and SVGAGI. CDR3 in amino acids: CASNTGVNTGELFF. In DNA form, the CDR3 reads TGTGCCAGCAACACAGGGGTGAACACCGGGGAGCTGTTTTTT.

The V call is TRBV27, the J call TRBJ1-4; the D gene is possibly TRBD1 (6 bases). There are 14 residues in the CDR3. Germline V lookup: CDR1 MNHEY, CDR2 SMNVEV (reference sequence). Trimming removed 6 bases from V and 5 bases from J, with 13 bases in between. CDR3 sequence: CASRERQGNEKLFF. The CDR3 nucleotides read TGTGCCAGCAGGGAGAGGCAGGGGAATGAAAAACTGTTTTTT.

Many counts were recorded for this clone. This rearrangement joins TRBV5-1 to TRBJ2-1, with D possibly matching TRBD2 (6 bases). Trimming pared 4 bases from V and 0 bases from J, leaving 8 bases between. The CDR3 loop spans 14 amino acids. Germline values: CDR1 SGHRS, CDR2 YFSETQ. The CDR3 DNA reads TGCGCCAGCAGCCCAGCGGGCTCCTACAATGAGCAGTTCTTC. Its translation is CASSPAGSYNEQFF.

The V gene is TRBV2, the J gene TRBJ2-2; TRBD2 matches at 9 bases. Trimming at V came to 8 bases and at J to 6 bases, leaving 13 bases not matched to a gene. The CDR3 spans 16 residues. Germline V gives CDR1 SNHLY, CDR2 FYNNEI. The chain's CDR3 is CASQWREGLSAGELFF. The CDR3 DNA reads TGTGCCAGCCAGTGGCGGGAGGGCCTTAGTGCCGGGGAGCTGTTTTTT.

This sequence joins TRBV5-1 and TRBJ2-3; 11 bases match TRBD2. The CDR3 runs to 17 residues. Per germline, CDR1 SGHRS and CDR2 YFSETQ. V trimming: 0 bases; J trimming: 8 bases; junction bases outside the gene matches: 11. The CDR3 nucleotides read TGCGCCAGCAGCTTGGGGGGACTAGCGGAAAAAGGTGGTACGCAGTATTTT. The encoded protein is CASSLGGLAEKGGTQYF. The entire variable domain, with the rest obtained from reference TRBV5-1 and TRBJ2-3, is as follows: KAGVTQTPRYLIKTRGQQVTLSCSPISGHRSVSWYQQTPGQGLQFLFEYFSETQRNKGNFPGRFSGRQFSNSRSEMNVSTLELGDSALYLCASSLGGLAEKGGTQYFGPGTRLTVL.

The chain combines TRBV5-1 with TRBJ1-1; 7 nucleotides line up with TRBD1. The CDR3 runs to 15 residues. Germline CDR1 and CDR2: SGHRS and YFSETQ. V shed 4 bases, J shed 2 bases, and the junction held 8 bases outside the gene matches. This CDR3 reads CASSKTGTANTEAFF. CDR3 sequence (DNA): TGCGCCAGCAGCAAAACCGGGACAGCTAACACTGAAGCTTTCTTT.

The chain uses TRBV9 and TRBJ2-3; 11 nucleotides match TRBD2. The CDR3 is 16 amino acids. The germline V gene has CDR1 SGDLS and CDR2 YYNGEE. The J segment lost 3 bases and the V segment lost 4 bases, leaving 7 bases of the junction unmatched. The CDR3 DNA follows: TGTGCCAGCAGCCCCCTAGCGGGAGGCCCTACAGATACGCAGTATTTT. Translation: CASSPLAGGPTDTQYF.

This chain connects TRBV5-1 to TRBJ2-3; tentative D call: TRBD2 (5 bases). The CDR3 sequence is 14 residues long. V lost 7 bases and J 3 bases, leaving 15 bases between the germline ends. Germline values: CDR1 SGHRS, CDR2 YFSETQ. The CDR3 here is CASLTGDGTDTQYF. The CDR3 bases are TGCGCCAGCTTAACCGGGGATGGGACAGATACGCAGTATTTT. Together with reference TRBV5-1 and TRBJ2-3, the CDR3 gives the full variable domain: KAGVTQTPRYLIKTRGQQVTLSCSPISGHRSVSWYQQTPGQGLQFLFEYFSETQRNKGNFPGRFSGRQFSNSRSEMNVSTLELGDSALYLCASLTGDGTDTQYFGPGTRLTVL.

The rearrangement uses TRBV4-1 and TRBJ2-5; a possible D gene is TRBD2 (7 bases). Germline V gives CDR1 MGHRA, CDR2 YSYEKL. Trimming cost V 4 bases and J 4 bases, with 25 bases left between them. The CDR3 is made up of 18 amino acids. CDR3: CASSPSWGRRGGLETQYF. The CDR3 coding sequence is TGCGCCAGCAGCCCCTCGTGGGGGCGGCGCGGGGGATTAGAGACCCAGTACTTC.

The gene calls are TRBV28 and TRBJ2-5; maybe TRBD1 (6 bases). V gave up 1 base and J gave up 4 bases, with 10 bases separating them. The CDR3 is 14 residues long. The germline V gene encodes CDR1 MDHEN and CDR2 SYDVKM. The CDR3 DNA follows: TGTGCCAGCAGTTTATTGCAGGGGTTAGAGACCCAGTACTTC. It codes for CASSLLQGLETQYF.

This chain connects TRBV5-1 to TRBJ1-4; no firm D call. The germline V gene encodes CDR1 SGHRS and CDR2 YFSETQ. CDR3 size: 15 residues. The V gene lost 5 bases and the J gene lost 4 bases, with 15 bases spanning the gap. In DNA form, the CDR3 reads TGCGCCAGCAGTTACCAGCTGTCGGGTAATGAAAAACTGTTTTTT. Protein: CASSYQLSGNEKLFF.

This rearrangement joins TRBV27 to TRBJ2-1; perhaps TRBD1 as D (6 bases). V lost 2 bases and J 2 bases, leaving 13 bases between the germline ends. The CDR3 runs 16 residues. From germline, CDR1 is MNHEY and CDR2 SMNVEV (reference sequence). The CDR3 reads CASSLIQGITYNEQFF. The CDR3 DNA is TGTGCCAGCAGTTTAATCCAGGGGATAACCTACAATGAGCAGTTCTTC.

The chain combines TRBV2 with TRBJ2-7; TRBD2 aligns across 11 bases. V lost 5 bases to trimming and J lost 7 bases; unmatched junction nucleotides: 13. Germline assignment: CDR1 SNHLY and CDR2 FYNNEI. CDR3 size: 16 residues. CDR3 nucleotides: TGTGCCAGCAGTAGCCTAGCGGGAGGCTCCTCGGGGGAGCAGTACTTC. This translates into CASSSLAGGSSGEQYF. The whole variable domain, filled in from reference TRBV2 and TRBJ2-7, reads EPEVTQTPSHQVTQMGQEVILRCVPISNHLYFYWYRQILGQKVEFLVSFYNNEISEKSEIFDDQFSVERPDGSNFTLKIRSTKLEDSAMYFCASSSLAGGSSGEQYFGPGTRLTVT.

This chain connects TRBV19 to TRBJ1-5; D remains ambiguous. Trimming removed 3 bases from V and 1 base from J, with 10 bases in between. Per the germline V gene, CDR1 is LNHDA and CDR2 is SQIVND (reference sequence). This CDR3 comprises 15 residues. The CDR3 protein is CASSIRSGSNQPQHF. The CDR3 coding sequence is TGTGCCAGTAGTATCAGAAGCGGCAGCAATCAGCCCCAGCATTTT.

The J gene is TRBJ2-2, the V gene TRBV19, with TRBD2 matching over 15 bases. Trimming at V came to 4 bases and at J to 4 bases, leaving 7 bases not matched to a gene. Germline values: CDR1 LNHDA, CDR2 SQIVND (reference sequence). There are 18 residues in the CDR3. CDR3 protein: CASSRGTSGRYITGELFF. Here the CDR3 DNA reads TGTGCCAGTAGTAGGGGGACTAGCGGGAGGTACATCACCGGGGAGCTGTTTTTT.

The CDR3 DNA sequence: TGTGCCAGCAGTGTCTCTGTGAACACTGAAGCTTTCTTT. Translated: CASSVSVNTEAFF. V usage is TRBV2 and J usage is TRBJ1-1; no definite D call. The V end lost 4 bases, the J end lost 0 bases, and 6 bases lay between the germline ends. The length of the CDR3 is 13 residues. Germline values: CDR1 SNHLY, CDR2 FYNNEI.

Here the CDR3 reads CASSPQREIYNEQFF. DNA for the CDR3: TGTGCCAGCTCACCCCAGCGGGAGATCTACAATGAGCAGTTCTTC. This chain connects TRBV18 to TRBJ2-1; TRBD2 aligns across 8 bases. Losses at the gene ends were 3 bases for V and 3 bases for J; bases not matched to a gene: 4. Germline-derived CDR1 and CDR2 are KGHSH and LQKENI. The CDR3 spans 15 residues.

This chain connects TRBV15 to TRBJ2-7, with 8 bases fitting TRBD2. V lost 1 base, J lost 3 bases, and 5 bases stayed unmatched. CDR1 is LNHNV and CDR2 is YYDKDF in the germline V gene (reference sequence). The CDR3 runs 15 residues. CDR3 sequence: CATSRGGLAGYEQYF. CDR3 DNA sequence: TGTGCCACCAGCAGAGGGGGGCTAGCGGGCTACGAGCAGTACTTC.

This rearrangement joins TRBV28 to TRBJ2-1, with a possible D match to TRBD1 (6 bases). Germline V gene lookup returns CDR1 MDHEN and CDR2 SYDVKM. The germline V and J ends were trimmed by 4 bases and 3 bases, with 10 bases remaining between them. The CDR3 loop spans 14 amino acids. Written as DNA, the CDR3 is TGTGCCAGCAGTTCCGGGACAAACTACAATGAGCAGTTCTTC. This sequence encodes CASSSGTNYNEQFF. Full variable domain (remainder filled in from reference TRBV28 and TRBJ2-1): DVKVTQSSRYLVKRTGEKVFLECVQDMDHENMFWYRQDPGLGLRLIYFSYDVKMKEKGDIPEGYSVSREKKERFSLILESASTNQTSMYLCASSSGTNYNEQFFGPGTRLTVL.

The chain has TRBV27 and TRBJ2-3, with D uncertain. Germline CDR1 MNHEY, CDR2 SMNVEV (reference sequence). V lost 3 bases and J 0 bases, leaving 7 bases between the germline ends. This CDR3 has 14 amino acids. CDR3 DNA sequence: TGTGCCAGCAGTTTTACTGCTAGCACAGATACGCAGTATTTT. It is translated as CASSFTASTDTQYF.